This record concerns one T cell receptor beta chain sequence. This sample was included in a study of T cell responses to AZD1222 COVID-19 vaccine. Sequencing was performed with immunoSEQ multiplex PCR; in TCRdb, only in-frame clones are kept and a portion is missing. The repertoire holds about 130,000 clones, with over 75% as singletons. The CDR3 contains 17 residues. Material: peripheral blood, obtained on day 0 of AZD1222 vaccination. The gene calls are TRBV21-1 and TRBJ1-5. TRBV21-1 is deemed a pseudogene. The TCR originated in an adult in good health. The CDR3 region is CASSKSRRAYSNQPQHF. CDR3 sequence (DNA): TGTGCCAGCAGCAAATCCCGCCGTGCTTATAGCAATCAGCCCCAGCATTTT.